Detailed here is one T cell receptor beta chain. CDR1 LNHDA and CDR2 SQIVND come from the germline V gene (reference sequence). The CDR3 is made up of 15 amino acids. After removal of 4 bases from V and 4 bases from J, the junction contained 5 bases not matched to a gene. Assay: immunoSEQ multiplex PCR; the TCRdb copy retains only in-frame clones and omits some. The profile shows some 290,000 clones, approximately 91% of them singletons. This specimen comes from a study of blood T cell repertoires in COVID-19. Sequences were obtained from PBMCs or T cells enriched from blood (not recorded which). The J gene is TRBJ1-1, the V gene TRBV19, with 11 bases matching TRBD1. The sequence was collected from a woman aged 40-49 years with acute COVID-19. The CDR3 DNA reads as TGTGCCAGTAGTAGGAGGGGACAGGGGGGCACTGAAGCTTTCTTT. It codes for CASSRRGQGGTEAFF.